The TCR beta chain described here comes from a study of Graves' ophthalmopathy and Graves' hyperthyroidism. The study, taken as a whole, reports: With over 85% sensitivity and over 65% specificity, a 13-signature model separated ophthalmopathy from stable hyperthyroidism.

For this clonotype: Its antigen is not identified.

RNA transcripts yielded amplified TCR beta CDR3 regions. Scientists carried out first-round RT-PCR using HTBI primers and then a second-round multiplex PCR. TCRdb analysed the multiplex PCR reads with MiXCR anew, one entry per CDR3 protein. The sample lists around 1,200,000 distinct CDR3 sequences; about 38% were seen once. The CDR3 covers 13 residues. Trimming took 4 bases from V and 9 from J; bases not matched to a gene: 8. The chain carries TRBV12-3 or TRBV12-4 and TRBJ2-5; the match to TRBD1 covers 7 bases. The TCR comes from an adult man with Graves' hyperthyroidism. The sample was peripheral blood or thyroid tissue (not recorded which). The DNA of the CDR3 is TGTGCCAGCAGTTCACAGGGGAATCAGCCCCAGTACTTC. The encoded protein is CASSSQGNQPQYF.